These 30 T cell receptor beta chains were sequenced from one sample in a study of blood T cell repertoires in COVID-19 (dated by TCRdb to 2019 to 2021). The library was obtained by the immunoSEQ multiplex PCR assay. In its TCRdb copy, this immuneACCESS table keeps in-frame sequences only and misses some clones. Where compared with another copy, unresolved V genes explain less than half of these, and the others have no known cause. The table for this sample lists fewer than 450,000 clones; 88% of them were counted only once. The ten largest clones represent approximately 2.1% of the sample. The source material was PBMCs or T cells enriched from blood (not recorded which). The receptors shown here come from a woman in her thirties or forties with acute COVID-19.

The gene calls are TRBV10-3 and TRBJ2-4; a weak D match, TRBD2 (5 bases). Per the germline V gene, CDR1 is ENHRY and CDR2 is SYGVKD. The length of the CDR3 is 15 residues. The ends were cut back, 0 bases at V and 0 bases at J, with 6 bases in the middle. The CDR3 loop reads CAISESGLAKNIQYF. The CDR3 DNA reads TGTGCCATCAGTGAGTCTGGACTAGCCAAAAACATTCAGTACTTC.

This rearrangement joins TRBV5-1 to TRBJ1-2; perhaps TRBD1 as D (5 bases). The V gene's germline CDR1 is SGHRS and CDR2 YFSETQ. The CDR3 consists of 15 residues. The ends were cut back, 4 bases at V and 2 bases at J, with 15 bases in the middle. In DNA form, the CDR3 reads TGCGCCAGCAGCCCCTACCTGGGGGGAAACTATGGCTACACCTTC. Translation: CASSPYLGGNYGYTF.

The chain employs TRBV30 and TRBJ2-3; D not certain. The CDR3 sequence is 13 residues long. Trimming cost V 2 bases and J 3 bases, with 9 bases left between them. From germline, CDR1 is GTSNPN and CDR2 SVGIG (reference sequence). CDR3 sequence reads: CAWSRVQTDTQYF. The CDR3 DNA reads TGTGCCTGGAGTCGGGTTCAGACAGATACGCAGTATTTT.

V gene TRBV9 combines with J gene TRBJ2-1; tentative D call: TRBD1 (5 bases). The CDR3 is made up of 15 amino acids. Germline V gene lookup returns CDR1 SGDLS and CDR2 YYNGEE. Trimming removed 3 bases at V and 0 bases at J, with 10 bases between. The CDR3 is CASSADSSSYNEQFF. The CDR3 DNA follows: TGTGCCAGCAGCGCCGACAGTAGCTCCTACAATGAGCAGTTCTTC. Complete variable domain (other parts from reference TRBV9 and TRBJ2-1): DSGVTQTPKHLITATGQRVTLRCSPRSGDLSVYWYQQSLDQGLQFLIQYYNGEERAKGNILERFSAQQFPDLHSELNLSSLELGDSALYFCASSADSSSYNEQFFGPGTRLTVL.

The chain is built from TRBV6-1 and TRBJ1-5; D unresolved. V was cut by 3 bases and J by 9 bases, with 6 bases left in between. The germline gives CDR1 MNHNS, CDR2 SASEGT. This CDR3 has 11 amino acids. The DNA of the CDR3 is TGTGCCAGCAGTGACCCGAGGCCCCAGCATTTT. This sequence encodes CASSDPRPQHF.

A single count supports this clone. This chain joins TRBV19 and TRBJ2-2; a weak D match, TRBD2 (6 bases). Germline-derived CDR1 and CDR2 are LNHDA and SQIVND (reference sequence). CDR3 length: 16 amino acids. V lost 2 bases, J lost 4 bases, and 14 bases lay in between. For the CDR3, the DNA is TGTGCCAGTAGTATACGGGGCCAAGCGGGCACCGGGGAGCTGTTTTTT. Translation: CASSIRGQAGTGELFF.

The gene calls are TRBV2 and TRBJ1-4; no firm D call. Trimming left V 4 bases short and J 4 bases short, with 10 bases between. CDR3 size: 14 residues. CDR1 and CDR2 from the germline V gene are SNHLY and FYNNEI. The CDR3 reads CASSGRGRNEKLFF. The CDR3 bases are TGTGCCAGCAGTGGTAGAGGCCGTAATGAAAAACTGTTTTTT.

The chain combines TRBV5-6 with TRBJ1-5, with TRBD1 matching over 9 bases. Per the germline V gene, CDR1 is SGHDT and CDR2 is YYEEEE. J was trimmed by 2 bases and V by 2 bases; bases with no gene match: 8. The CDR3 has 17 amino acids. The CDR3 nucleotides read TGTGCCAGCAGCTTAAATACACAGGGGGCACGCAATCAGCCCCAGCATTTT. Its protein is CASSLNTQGARNQPQHF.

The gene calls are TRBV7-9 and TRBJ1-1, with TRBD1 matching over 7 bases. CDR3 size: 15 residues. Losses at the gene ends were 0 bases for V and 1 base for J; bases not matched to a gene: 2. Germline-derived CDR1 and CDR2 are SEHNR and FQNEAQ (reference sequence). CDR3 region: CASSLAGDRNTEAFF. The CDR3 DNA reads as TGTGCCAGCAGCTTAGCGGGGGACAGGAACACTGAAGCTTTCTTT.

Here the CDR3 reads CASSPGDRDPDTQYF. CDR3 bases: TGCGCCAGCAGCCCAGGAGACAGGGACCCAGATACGCAGTATTTT. The V gene is TRBV5-1, the J gene TRBJ2-3, with 7 positions matching TRBD1. The ends lost 4 bases at V and 4 bases at J; junction bases unmatched: 9. This CDR3 spans 15 amino acids. The germline gives CDR1 SGHRS, CDR2 YFSETQ.

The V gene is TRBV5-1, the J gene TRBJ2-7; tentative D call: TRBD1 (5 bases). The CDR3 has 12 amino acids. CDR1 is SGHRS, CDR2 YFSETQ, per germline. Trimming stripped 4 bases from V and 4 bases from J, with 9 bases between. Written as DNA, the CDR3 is TGCGCCAGCAGCAAGGACAATTACGAGCAGTACTTC. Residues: CASSKDNYEQYF.

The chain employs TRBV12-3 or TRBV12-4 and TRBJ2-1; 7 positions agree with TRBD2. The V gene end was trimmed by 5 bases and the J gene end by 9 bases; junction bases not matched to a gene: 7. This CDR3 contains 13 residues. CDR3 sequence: CASSPGTIGEQFF. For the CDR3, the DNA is TGTGCCAGCAGTCCCGGGACTATCGGTGAGCAGTTCTTC.

The CDR3 sequence: CASSLKGSALNTEAFF. Here the CDR3 DNA reads TGTGCCAGCAGCCTAAAGGGGTCTGCACTGAACACTGAAGCTTTCTTT. The rearrangement links TRBV7-6 to TRBJ1-1; D perhaps matches TRBD1 (5 bases). CDR3 length: 16 residues. The V end was cut by 5 bases, the J end by 0 bases, with 16 bases between. Germline V CDR1 and CDR2: SGHVS, FNYEAQ.

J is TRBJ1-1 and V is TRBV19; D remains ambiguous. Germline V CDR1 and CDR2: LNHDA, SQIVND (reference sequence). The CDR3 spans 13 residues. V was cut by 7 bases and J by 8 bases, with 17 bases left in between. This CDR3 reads CASTPRQAAEAFF. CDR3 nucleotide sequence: TGTGCCAGTACCCCTAGACAAGCGGCCGAAGCTTTCTTT.

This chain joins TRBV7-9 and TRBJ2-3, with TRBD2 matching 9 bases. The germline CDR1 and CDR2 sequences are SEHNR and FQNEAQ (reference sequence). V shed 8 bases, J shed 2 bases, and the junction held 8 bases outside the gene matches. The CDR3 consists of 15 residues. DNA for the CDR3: TGTGCCAGCTCCCAGACTAGCGGAAACACAGATACGCAGTATTTT. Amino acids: CASSQTSGNTDTQYF.

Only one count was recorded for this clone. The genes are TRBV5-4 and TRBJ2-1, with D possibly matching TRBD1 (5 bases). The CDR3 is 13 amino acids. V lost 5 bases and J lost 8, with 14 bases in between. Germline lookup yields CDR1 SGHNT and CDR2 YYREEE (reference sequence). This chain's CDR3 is CASRRGARDEQFF. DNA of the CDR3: TGTGCCAGCAGAAGGGGCGCACGTGATGAGCAGTTCTTC.

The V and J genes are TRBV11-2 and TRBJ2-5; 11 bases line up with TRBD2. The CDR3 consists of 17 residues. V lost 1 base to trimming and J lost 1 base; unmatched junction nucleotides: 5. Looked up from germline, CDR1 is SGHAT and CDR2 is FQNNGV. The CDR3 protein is CASSLGPSGGTQETQYF. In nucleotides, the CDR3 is TGTGCCAGCAGCTTAGGGCCTAGCGGGGGGACCCAAGAGACCCAGTACTTC.

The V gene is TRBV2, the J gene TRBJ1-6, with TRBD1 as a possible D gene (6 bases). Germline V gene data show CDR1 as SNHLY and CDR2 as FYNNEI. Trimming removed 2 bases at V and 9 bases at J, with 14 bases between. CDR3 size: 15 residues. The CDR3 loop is CASSELQGWSSPLHF. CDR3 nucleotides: TGTGCCAGCAGTGAATTACAGGGATGGAGTTCACCCCTCCACTTT.

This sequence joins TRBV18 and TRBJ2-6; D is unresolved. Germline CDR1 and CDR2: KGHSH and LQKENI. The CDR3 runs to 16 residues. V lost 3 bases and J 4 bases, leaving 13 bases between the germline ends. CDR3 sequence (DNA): TGTGCCAGCTCACCCACTTCGGGTAAAGGGGCCAACGTCCTGACTTTC. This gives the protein CASSPTSGKGANVLTF. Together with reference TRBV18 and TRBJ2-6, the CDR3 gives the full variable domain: NAGVMQNPRHLVRRRGQEARLRCSPMKGHSHVYWYRQLPEEGLKFMVYLQKENIIDESGMPKERFSAEFPKEGPSILRIQQVVRGDSAAYFCASSPTSGKGANVLTFGAGSRLTVL.

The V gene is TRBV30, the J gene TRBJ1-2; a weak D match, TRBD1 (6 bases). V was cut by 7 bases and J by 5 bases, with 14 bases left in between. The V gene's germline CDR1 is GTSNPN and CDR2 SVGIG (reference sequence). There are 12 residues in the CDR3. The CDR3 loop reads CASPQGSYGYTF. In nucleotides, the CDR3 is TGTGCCTCTCCGCAGGGGAGTTATGGCTACACCTTC.

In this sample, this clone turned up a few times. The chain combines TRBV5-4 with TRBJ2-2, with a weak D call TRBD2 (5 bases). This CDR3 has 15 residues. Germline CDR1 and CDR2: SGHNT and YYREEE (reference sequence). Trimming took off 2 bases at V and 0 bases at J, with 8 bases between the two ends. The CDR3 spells CASSFSVANTGELFF. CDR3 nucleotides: TGTGCCAGCAGCTTTAGCGTTGCGAACACCGGGGAGCTGTTTTTT.

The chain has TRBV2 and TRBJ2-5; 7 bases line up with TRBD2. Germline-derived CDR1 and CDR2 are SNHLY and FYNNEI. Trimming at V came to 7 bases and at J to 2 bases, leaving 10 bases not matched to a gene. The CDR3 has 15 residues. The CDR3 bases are TGTGCCAGCAAGTCGTCGAGCGGGGAACAAGAGACCCAGTACTTC. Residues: CASKSSSGEQETQYF.

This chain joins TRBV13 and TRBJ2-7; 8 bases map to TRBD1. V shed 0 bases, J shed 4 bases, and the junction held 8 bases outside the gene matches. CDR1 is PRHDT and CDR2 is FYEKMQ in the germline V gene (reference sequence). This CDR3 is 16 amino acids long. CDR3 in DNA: TGTGCCAGCAGCTTAGGAGTCGGACAGGGTCAATACGAGCAGTACTTC. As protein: CASSLGVGQGQYEQYF.

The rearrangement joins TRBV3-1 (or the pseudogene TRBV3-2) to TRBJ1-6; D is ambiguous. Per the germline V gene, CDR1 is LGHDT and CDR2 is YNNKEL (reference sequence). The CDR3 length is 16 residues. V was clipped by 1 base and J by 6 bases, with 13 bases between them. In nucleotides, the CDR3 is TGTGCCAGCAGCCAAGGATCCGGTACGTCTAATTCACCCCTCCACTTT. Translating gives CASSQGSGTSNSPLHF.

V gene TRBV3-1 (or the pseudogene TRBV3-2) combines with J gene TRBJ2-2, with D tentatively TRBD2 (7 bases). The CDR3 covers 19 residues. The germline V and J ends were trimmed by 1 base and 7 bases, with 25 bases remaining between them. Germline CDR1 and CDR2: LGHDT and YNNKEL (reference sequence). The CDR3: CASSQVVPGAGASGGELFF. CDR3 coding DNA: TGTGCCAGCAGCCAAGTGGTTCCGGGGGCGGGGGCGTCGGGCGGGGAGCTGTTTTTT.

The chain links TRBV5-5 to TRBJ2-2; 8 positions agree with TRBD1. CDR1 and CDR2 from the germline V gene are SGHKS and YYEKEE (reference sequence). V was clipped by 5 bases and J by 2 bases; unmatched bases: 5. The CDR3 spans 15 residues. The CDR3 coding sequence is TGTGCCAGCAGGTGGACAGGGTTTAACACCGGGGAGCTGTTTTTT. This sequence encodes CASRWTGFNTGELFF.

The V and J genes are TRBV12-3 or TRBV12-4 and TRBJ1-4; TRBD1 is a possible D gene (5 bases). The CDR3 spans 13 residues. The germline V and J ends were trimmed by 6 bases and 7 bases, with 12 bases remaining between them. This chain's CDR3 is CASSLGHLEKLFF. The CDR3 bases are TGTGCCAGCAGCCTCGGACACCTTGAAAAACTGTTTTTT.

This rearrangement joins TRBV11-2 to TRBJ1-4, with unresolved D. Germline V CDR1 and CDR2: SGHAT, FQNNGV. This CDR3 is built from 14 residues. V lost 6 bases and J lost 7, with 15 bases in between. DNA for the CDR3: TGTGCCAGCAGTCCCCACACAACGGGTGAAAAACTGTTTTTT. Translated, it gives CASSPHTTGEKLFF.

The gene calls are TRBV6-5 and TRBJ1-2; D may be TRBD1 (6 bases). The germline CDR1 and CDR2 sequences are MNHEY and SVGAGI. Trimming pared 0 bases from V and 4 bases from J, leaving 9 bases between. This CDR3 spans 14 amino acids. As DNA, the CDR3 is TGTGCCAGCAGTTACTCGAGGACAGCCTATGGCTACACCTTC. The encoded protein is CASSYSRTAYGYTF.

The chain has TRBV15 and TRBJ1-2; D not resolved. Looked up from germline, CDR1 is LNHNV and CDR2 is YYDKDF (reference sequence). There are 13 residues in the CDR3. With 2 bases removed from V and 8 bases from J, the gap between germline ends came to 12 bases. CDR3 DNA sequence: TGTGCCACCAGCAGATCCGCCTATGAAGGCTACACCTTC. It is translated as CATSRSAYEGYTF.